The present T cell receptor (beta chain) was sequenced within a study of T cell repertoires in aging, cancer and after chemotherapy. The CDR3 sequence is 15 residues long. Germline V gene lookup returns CDR1 SSHAT and CDR2 FNYEAQ (reference sequence). TRB rearrangements spanning V, D and J were amplified using mixed TRB-A/B primers. TCRdb reprocessed the multiplex PCR reads with MiXCR, giving one entry per CDR3 protein. This sample has more than 2,500 distinct CDR3 sequences, with 22% found just once. The study, taken as a whole, reports: Age-matched healthy donors had significantly more diverse, less clonal blood TCR repertoires than untreated cancer patients.

Peripheral blood genomic DNA, not sorted cells or RNA, was the template. On this clonotype: Its antigen is not identified. At one end, the junction sequence differs from germline, possibly due to a read error.

The clonotype originates from a human donor with a solid tumor. The gene calls are TRBV7-7 and TRBJ2-2, with a tentative D call TRBD2 (6 bases). The sample was blood. CDR3 region: CASSRDSANTGELFF. CDR3 sequence (DNA): TGTGCTAGCAGCCGGGACTCCGCGAACACCGGGGAGCTGTTTTTT. Full variable domain (missing parts from reference TRBV7-7 and TRBJ2-2): GAGVSQSPRYKVTKRGQDVTLRCDPISSHATLYWYQQALGQGPEFLTYFNYEAQPDKSGLPSDRFSAERPEGSISTLTIQRTEQRDSAMYRCASSRDSANTGELFFGEGSRLTVL.